The clone carrying this TCR beta chain was picked up many times. Its specificity is not known. A TCRbeta library incorporating unique molecular identifiers was prepared. TCRdb ran MiXCR on the PCR reads and lists one entry per CDR3 protein. The table includes a few hundred thousand distinct CDR3 sequences, around 10% detected once. This specimen comes from a study of T-cell reconstitution after alpha-beta-depleted transplantation in children. Study-level findings and limits: Several hundred expanded graft clones reportedly supplied alpha-beta T cells about two months after transplant. Some patients' high day-60 TCRbeta diversity was attributed to recipient cells surviving conditioning.

Germline loops: CDR1 MDHEN, CDR2 SYDVKM. V gave up 3 bases and J gave up 2 bases, with 12 bases separating them. The CDR3 length is 15 residues. This sequence was found in a boy under three years old with acute myeloid leukemia, due to receive a stem cell transplant. The starting material was PBMCs, obtained before TCRalphabeta/CD19-depleted stem cell transplant. The genes are TRBV28 and TRBJ2-3; no clear D. The CDR3 here is CASSLVARNTDTQYF. The CDR3 DNA sequence: TGTGCCAGCAGTTTGGTGGCGCGGAACACAGATACGCAGTATTTT.